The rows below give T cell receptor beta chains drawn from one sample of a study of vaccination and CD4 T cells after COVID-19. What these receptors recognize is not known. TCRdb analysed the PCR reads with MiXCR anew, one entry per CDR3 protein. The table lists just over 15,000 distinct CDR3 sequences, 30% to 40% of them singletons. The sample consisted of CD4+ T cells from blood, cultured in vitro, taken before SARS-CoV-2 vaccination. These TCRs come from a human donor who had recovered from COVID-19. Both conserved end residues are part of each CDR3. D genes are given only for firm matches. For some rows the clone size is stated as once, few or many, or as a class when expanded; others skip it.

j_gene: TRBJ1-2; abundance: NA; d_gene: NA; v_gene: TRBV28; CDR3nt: TGTGCCAGCGCCGTTAGCCGGGCCTATGGCTACACCTTC; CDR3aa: CASAVSRAYGYTF
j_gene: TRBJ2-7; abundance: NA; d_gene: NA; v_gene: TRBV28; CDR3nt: TGTGCCAGCAGGGGGGACACCGCCGTTTCCTACGAGCAGTACTTC; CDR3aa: CASRGDTAVSYEQYF
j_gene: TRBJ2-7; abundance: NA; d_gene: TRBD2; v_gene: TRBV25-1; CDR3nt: TGTGCCAGCAGTGATCGGGGGGGCATAACCTACGAGCAGTACTTC; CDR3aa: CASSDRGGITYEQYF
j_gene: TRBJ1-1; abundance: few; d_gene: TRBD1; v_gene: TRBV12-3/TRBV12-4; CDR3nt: TGTGCCAGCAGGAACCAAGGACAGGGACGGGTTGAAGCTTTCTTT; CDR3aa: CASRNQGQGRVEAFF
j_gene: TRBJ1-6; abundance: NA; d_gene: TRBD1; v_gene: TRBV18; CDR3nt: TGTGCCAGCTCACCATCGGGACAGGTCAATTCACCCCTCCACTTT; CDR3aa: CASSPSGQVNSPLHF
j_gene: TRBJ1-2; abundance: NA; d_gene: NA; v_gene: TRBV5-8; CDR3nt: TGTGCCAGCAGCGGGGGCCGGGACAACCCGCGCATCCAGAGCTATGGCTACACCTTC; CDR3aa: CASSGGRDNPRIQSYGYTF
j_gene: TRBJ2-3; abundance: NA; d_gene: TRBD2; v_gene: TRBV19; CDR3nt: TGTGCCAGTAGCGGAACTAGCGGGAGGCCAGATACGCAGTATTTT; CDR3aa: CASSGTSGRPDTQYF
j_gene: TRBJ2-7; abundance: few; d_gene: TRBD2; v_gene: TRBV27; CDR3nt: TGTGCCAGCAGTTCCATTTTAGCTAGCGGGAGAACAGACGAGCAGTACTTC; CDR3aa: CASSSILASGRTDEQYF
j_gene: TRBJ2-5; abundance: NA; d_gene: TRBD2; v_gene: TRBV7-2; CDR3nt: TGTGCCAGCAGCCCGAGAGCGGGGGGCGAAGAGACCCAGTACTTC; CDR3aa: CASSPRAGGEETQYF
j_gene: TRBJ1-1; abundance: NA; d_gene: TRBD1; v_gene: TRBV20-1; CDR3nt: TGCAGTGCTCACTCCGGGACAGGGGGCAACAATGAAGCTTTCTTT; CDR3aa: CSAHSGTGGNNEAFF
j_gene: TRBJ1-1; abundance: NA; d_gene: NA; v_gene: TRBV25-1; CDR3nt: TGTGCCAGCAGTGAACTGGACCGCGACAGCACTGAAGCTTTCTTT; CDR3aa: CASSELDRDSTEAFF
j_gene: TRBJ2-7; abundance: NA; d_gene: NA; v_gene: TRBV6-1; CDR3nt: TGTGCCACCCGTTCCGCTTACGAGCAGTACTTC; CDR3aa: CATRSAYEQYF
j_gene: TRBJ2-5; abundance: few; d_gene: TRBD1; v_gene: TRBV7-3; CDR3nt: TGTGCCAGCAGGACAGGGGGTCAAGAGACCCAGTACTTC; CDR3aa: CASRTGGQETQYF
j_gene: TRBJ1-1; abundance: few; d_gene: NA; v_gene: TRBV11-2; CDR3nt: TGTGCCAGCAGCCCGGACAGACCCAATGAAGCTTTCTTT; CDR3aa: CASSPDRPNEAFF
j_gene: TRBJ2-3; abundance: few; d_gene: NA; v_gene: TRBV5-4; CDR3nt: TGTGCCAGCACCCTGACGGGGGGCACAGATACGCAGTATTTT; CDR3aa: CASTLTGGTDTQYF
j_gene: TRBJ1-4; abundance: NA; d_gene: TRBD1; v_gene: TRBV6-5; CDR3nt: TGTGCCAGCAGTTACAAAGACAGGGGATATATCGGAAAACTGTTTTTT; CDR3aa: CASSYKDRGYIGKLFF
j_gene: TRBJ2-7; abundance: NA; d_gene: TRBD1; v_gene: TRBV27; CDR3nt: TGTGCCAGCAGTTTACTGGGACAGACCTACGAGCAGTACTTC; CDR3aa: CASSLLGQTYEQYF
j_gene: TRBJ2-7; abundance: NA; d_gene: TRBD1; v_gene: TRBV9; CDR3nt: TGTGCCAGCAGCGCCGGGACAGGGGGCTACGAGCAGTACTTC; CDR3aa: CASSAGTGGYEQYF
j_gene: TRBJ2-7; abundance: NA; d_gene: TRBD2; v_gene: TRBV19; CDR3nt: TGTGCCAGTAGTTCAGGACTAGCTTTCTCTAGCGAGCAGTACTTC; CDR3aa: CASSSGLAFSSEQYF
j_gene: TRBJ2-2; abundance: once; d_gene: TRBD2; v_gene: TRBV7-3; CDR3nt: TGTGCCAGCAGCCCTCACCCCTCCGGGACTATCACCGGGGAGCTGTTTTTT; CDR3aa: CASSPHPSGTITGELFF
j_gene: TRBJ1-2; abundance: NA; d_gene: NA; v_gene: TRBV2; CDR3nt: TGTGCCAGCAGAGTTTCAGGATCCACTATTGGGGGCTACACCTTC; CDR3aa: CASRVSGSTIGGYTF
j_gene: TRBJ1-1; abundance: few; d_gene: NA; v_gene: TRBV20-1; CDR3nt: TGCAGTGCTAGAGATAAGAGGCGTGGCAGCCTGTTT; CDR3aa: CSARDKRRGSLF